This T cell receptor (beta chain) appears in the sequencing data of a study of blood T cell repertoires in COVID-19. Overall study: T cells, B-cell-depleted T cells, or PBMCs provided the cDNA or gDNA that served as material.

The CDR3 has 16 amino acids. Germline CDR1 is LNHDA and CDR2 is SQIVND (reference sequence). Unmatched junction bases numbered 10, after V lost 4 bases and J lost 7 bases. Authors' analysis steps: Reference gene primer amplification in the assay estimated nucleated cell counts. Assay: immunoSEQ multiplex PCR; the TCRdb copy retains only in-frame clones and omits some. V, J and clone size are taken as reported in that table, and D and trimming were inferred from the DNA itself. Found here are some 13,000 clones, less than 90% of them singletons; the top ten hold roughly 51%. Sequenced input: peripheral blood. The chain has TRBV19 and TRBJ2-5; 12 bases agree with TRBD2. This clonotype was obtained from a man aged 80 or over with acute or convalescent COVID-19. The CDR3, as DNA: TGTGCCAGTAGTACCGGACTAGCGGGAACAAGCGGGACCCAGTACTTC. Its translation is CASSTGLAGTSGTQYF.